This is a list of T cell receptor beta chains from one sample in a study of long-term antiretroviral therapy in people with HIV. Here immunoSEQ multiplex PCR was the method, and the copy in TCRdb shows in-frame clones only, minus some. The sample carries 34,000 or so clones, 94% recorded once. Here the sequenced sample was unsorted PBMCs, taken 5 to 5.5 years after starting antiretroviral therapy. The origin of the receptors is a woman in her forties or fifties with HIV. Each CDR3 is given with its conserved first and last residue. The order of the fields is J gene, V gene, D gene, clone size, CDR3 DNA, CDR3 protein. The D gene is left open where the match is weak. Clone size is given for some rows only: seen once, a few or many times, or a class if the clone is expanded.

TRBJ1-1	TRBV19	TRBD1	few	TGTGCCAGTCGCTGGACGCGGGACAGTCCAAACACTGAAGCTTTCTTT	CASRWTRDSPNTEAFF
TRBJ1-1	TRBV19	-	once	TGTGCCAGTAGTATACTGATGAACACTGAAGCTTTCTTT	CASSILMNTEAFF
TRBJ2-6	TRBV5-1	TRBD1	-	TGCGCCAGCAGTACAGGGGGCCCCTCTGGGGCCAACGTCCTGACTTTC	CASSTGGPSGANVLTF
TRBJ2-1	TRBV21-1	-	few	TGTGCCAGCAGCAAAAGGGGACAGGGGGATGAGCAGTTCTTC	CASSKRGQGDEQFF
TRBJ2-5	TRBV18	-	-	TGTGCCAGCTCACAACAGGGTACGCAAGAGACCCAGTACTTC	CASSQQGTQETQYF
TRBJ1-6	TRBV7-2	-	-	TGTGCCAGCAGCTCTGACGGAGCCGAGGGGACACCCCTCCACTTT	CASSSDGAEGTPLHF
TRBJ1-5	TRBV30	-	-	TGTGCCTGGGGGGTGAAAATGCAGGGGTATAGCAATCAGCCCCAGCATTTT	CAWGVKMQGYSNQPQHF
TRBJ1-1	TRBV18	-	-	TGTGCCAGCTCACCCGTAGGGTGGAACACTGAAGCTTTCTTT	CASSPVGWNTEAFF
TRBJ2-3	TRBV9	-	-	TGTGCCAGCAGCGTAGAGGGACTTACAGATACGCAGTATTTT	CASSVEGLTDTQYF
TRBJ1-4	TRBV30	-	-	TGTGCCTGGAAAGATGAAAAACTGTTTTTT	CAWKDEKLFF
TRBJ1-5	TRBV6-6	-	-	TGTGCCAGCAGTTACGGCCAGGGGAGGGTTCAGCCCCAGCATTTT	CASSYGQGRVQPQHF
TRBJ2-7	TRBV29-1	-	-	TGCAGCGTGGAACAGGGACGAGATATTTACTTC	CSVEQGRDIYF
TRBJ1-5	TRBV6-1	TRBD1	-	TGTGCCAGTAGAAACTCGGGACAGGTGAATCAGCCCCAGCATTTT	CASRNSGQVNQPQHF
TRBJ2-5	TRBV5-5	-	-	TGTGCCAGCAGGCGGGACACGCCTCAAGAGACCCAGTACTTC	CASRRDTPQETQYF
TRBJ1-2	TRBV5-1	-	-	TGCGCCAGCAGCTTGGCCAGTCAGGGCTCGGGTGGCTACACCTTC	CASSLASQGSGGYTF
TRBJ1-6	TRBV6-1	-	-	TGTGCCAGCAGTGAAATTCACAGTTTTAATTCACCCCTCCACTTT	CASSEIHSFNSPLHF
TRBJ2-1	TRBV5-1	TRBD2	-	TGCGCCAGCAGGGGAGGACTAGCGGACTTCAATGAGCAGTTCTTC	CASRGGLADFNEQFF
TRBJ2-7	TRBV30	TRBD2	-	TGTGCCTGGAAGACTAGCGGGGGCTACGAGCAGTACTTC	CAWKTSGGYEQYF
TRBJ1-5	TRBV15	-	-	TGTGCCACCACCGACAGGTTACATCAGCCCCAGCATTTT	CATTDRLHQPQHF
TRBJ2-3	TRBV5-6	TRBD1	once	TGTGCCAGCAGCCGGGATCAGGGGGCCTCAGATACGCAGTATTTT	CASSRDQGASDTQYF
TRBJ1-1	TRBV18	-	-	TGTGCCAGCTCACCTTCTAGGTACACTGAAGCTTTCTTT	CASSPSRYTEAFF
TRBJ1-4	TRBV6-5	-	-	TGTGCCAGCAGTTACGAGGCCCGAGAAAAACTGTTTTTT	CASSYEAREKLFF
TRBJ2-5	TRBV23-1	-	-	TGCGCCAGCAGTCATCCGGTGTTGGGGGAGGAGACCCAGTACTTC	CASSHPVLGEETQYF
TRBJ2-3	TRBV2	-	-	TGTGCCAGCAGTGAAGGTGGGACTCTGCTAAGCACAGATACGCAGTATTTT	CASSEGGTLLSTDTQYF
TRBJ1-1	TRBV7-2	-	-	TGTGCCAGCAGGTCACAGATGAACACTGAAGCTTTCTTT	CASRSQMNTEAFF
TRBJ2-3	TRBV9	-	-	TGTGCCAGCAGTTCGACAGGTACGCAGTATTTT	CASSSTGTQYF
TRBJ2-7	TRBV10-3	TRBD1	-	TGTGCCATCAGTGAAGGTGGGACAGGGGCTTCTTTGGCCCGCTACGAGCAGTACTTC	CAISEGGTGASLARYEQYF
TRBJ2-3	TRBV6-5	-	-	TGTGCCAGCGGACTAGATACGCAGTATTTT	CASGLDTQYF
TRBJ2-3	TRBV30	TRBD2	-	TGTGCCTGGAGCACGGGGAGCGGGAACACAGATACGCAGTATTTT	CAWSTGSGNTDTQYF
TRBJ1-5	TRBV2	-	-	TGTGCCAGCAGTGAAGCGGGGGAGGCTAGGGATTTT	CASSEAGEARDF
TRBJ2-5	TRBV7-2	-	once	TGTGCCAGCAGCTCCCCGGTCAGCTCACCTTACTTC	CASSSPVSSPYF
TRBJ1-1	TRBV18	-	-	TGTGCCAGCTTACCGCAGGGGACTGAAGCTTTCTTT	CASLPQGTEAFF
TRBJ2-7	TRBV6-5	-	-	TGTGCCAGCACCCCAGGGTTCTCCTACGAGCAGTACTTC	CASTPGFSYEQYF
TRBJ2-1	TRBV7-6	-	-	TGTGCCAGCAGCTTAGTCAACCCGGATGAGCAGTTCTTC	CASSLVNPDEQFF
TRBJ2-7	TRBV5-1	TRBD1	once	TGCGCCAGCAGCCCGCGGACAGGGAGAGGGTACGAGCAGTACTTC	CASSPRTGRGYEQYF
TRBJ2-7	TRBV30	-	-	TGTGCCTGGAGTGTACAGCTCGAGCAGTACTTC	CAWSVQLEQYF
TRBJ1-5	TRBV5-1	-	once	TGCGCCAGCAGCTTAACAGGGATTCATCAGCCCCAGCATTTT	CASSLTGIHQPQHF
TRBJ2-5	TRBV5-4	TRBD2	-	TGTGCCAGCAGGAGGGGTAGCGGGGGATCCTCCCAAGAGACCCAGTACTTC	CASRRGSGGSSQETQYF
TRBJ2-1	TRBV30	TRBD1	-	TGTGCCTCTGGACAGGGGGATTTTGAGCAGTTCTTC	CASGQGDFEQFF
TRBJ1-1	TRBV30	-	-	TGTGCCTGGAGTGGTCTTAGCTCTGAAGCTTTCTTT	CAWSGLSSEAFF
TRBJ2-1	TRBV11-2	TRBD2	-	TGTGCCAGCAGGTCCCTAGCGGGGGACCACAATGAGCAGTTCTTC	CASRSLAGDHNEQFF
TRBJ2-5	TRBV19	-	-	TGTGCCAGTAGTATAGATGCAAAACCCCAAGGGACCCAGTACTTC	CASSIDAKPQGTQYF
TRBJ2-2	TRBV11-3	-	-	TGTGCCAGCAGCTTAGATGGGTACACCGGGGAGCTGTTTTTT	CASSLDGYTGELFF
TRBJ2-1	TRBV5-6	TRBD2	-	TGTGCCAGCAGCTTGCGAAGCGGGGGCAATGAGCAGTTCTTC	CASSLRSGGNEQFF
TRBJ1-4	TRBV6-5	-	-	TGTGCCAGCAGCCCCGATATACGTGAAAAACTGTTTTTT	CASSPDIREKLFF
TRBJ1-4	TRBV5-1	-	few	TGCGCCAGCAGCTTGTCAGGAGCAGCAACTAATGAAAAACTGTTTTTT	CASSLSGAATNEKLFF
TRBJ2-3	TRBV13	-	-	TGTGCCAGCAGCAACCAGGGCTTAGTCACAGATACGCAGTATTTT	CASSNQGLVTDTQYF
TRBJ2-4	TRBV11-2	TRBD2	-	TGTGCCAGCAGCCGGACTAGCAAAAACATTCAGTACTTC	CASSRTSKNIQYF